The 24 T cell receptor beta chains presented below share a single source sample, sequenced in a study of T cells after yellow fever vaccination. TCRdb re-called the 5' RACE reads through MiXCR, storing one row per CDR3 protein. The sample shows roughly 520,000 distinct CDR3 sequences, 21% of them seen only once. Sequencing used PBMCs, obtained less than 25 days after the first yellow fever vaccination. These receptor sequences come from a young man who received the YFV17D yellow fever vaccine.

The chain has TRBV11-2 and TRBJ2-5, with 8 bases aligning to TRBD2. V was clipped by 2 bases and J by 3 bases; unmatched bases: 8. Germline V gene lookup returns CDR1 SGHAT and CDR2 FQNNGV. This CDR3 has 16 residues. The CDR3 protein is CASSLNLGAGEETQYF. The CDR3 DNA follows: TGTGCCAGCAGCTTAAATCTGGGAGCGGGGGAAGAGACCCAGTACTTC.

The chain joins TRBV20-1 to TRBJ2-5; tentative D call: TRBD1 (5 bases). The CDR3 spans 15 residues. Trimming cost V 5 bases and J 4 bases, with 20 bases left between them. Germline V gene lookup returns CDR1 DFQATT and CDR2 SNEGSKA (reference sequence). The CDR3 DNA is TGCAGTGCTTTAATACCAGGGAAAGTGAGAGAGACCCAGTACTTC. This gives the protein CSALIPGKVRETQYF.

This clonotype was seen more than once but under ten times. The rearrangement uses TRBV4-1 and TRBJ2-5, with D tentatively TRBD1 or TRBD2 (5 bases each). The V gene's germline CDR1 is MGHRA and CDR2 YSYEKL. V was pared by 1 base and J by 3 bases, with 9 bases between. CDR3 size: 14 residues. The DNA for the CDR3 is TGCGCCAGCAGCCAAGTGCGAGGGGAAGAGACCCAGTACTTC. Translated, it gives CASSQVRGEETQYF.

The V call is TRBV18, the J call TRBJ2-3; 7 positions agree with TRBD1. Per germline, CDR1 KGHSH and CDR2 LQKENI. The CDR3 length is 15 residues. With V trimmed by 3 bases and J by 0 bases, 3 bases remained unmatched. Written as DNA, the CDR3 is TGTGCCAGCTCACCGGGCAGGGGGAGCACAGATACGCAGTATTTT. Translation: CASSPGRGSTDTQYF.

J is TRBJ1-5 and V is TRBV20-1; no clear D. V was trimmed by 1 base and J by 3 bases, leaving 16 bases between them. CDR3 length: 16 amino acids. Germline CDR1 reads DFQATT; CDR2 reads SNEGSKA (reference sequence). CDR3 in amino acids: CSARVFPEEYNQPQHF. DNA for the CDR3: TGCAGTGCTAGAGTGTTTCCGGAGGAGTACAATCAGCCCCAGCATTTT.

The sample holds a few counts of this clonotype. The genes are TRBV29-1 and TRBJ2-3; maybe TRBD2 (5 bases). V dropped 1 base and J dropped 5 bases, with 10 bases sitting between them. Germline V CDR1 and CDR2: SQVTM, ANQGSEA. The CDR3 is 13 amino acids. Here the CDR3 DNA reads TGCAGCGTTGAAGGTCCCGAGGGAGATACGCAGTATTTT. This translates into CSVEGPEGDTQYF.

This clonotype has only a few counts. The chain employs TRBV28 and TRBJ1-2; no clear D. Germline CDR1 and CDR2: MDHEN and SYDVKM. The ends were cut back, 1 base at V and 5 bases at J, with 8 bases in the middle. The CDR3 totals 13 residues. CDR3 DNA: TGTGCCAGCAGTTTATCCGGCTTATATGGCTACACCTTC. Amino acids: CASSLSGLYGYTF.

The CDR3 coding sequence is TGTGCCAGCAGCTCCCCCGCGGTTGTCAATGAGCAGTTCTTC. It is translated as CASSSPAVVNEQFF. This rearrangement joins TRBV7-9 to TRBJ2-1; no firm D call. The CDR3 has 14 residues. V lost 4 bases, J lost 6 bases, and 13 bases lay in between. CDR1 SEHNR and CDR2 FQNEAQ come from the germline V gene (reference sequence).

This chain links TRBV20-1 with TRBJ2-4; D is unclear. Germline values: CDR1 DFQATT, CDR2 SNEGSKA (reference sequence). This CDR3 region has 13 residues. The V and J ends lost 3 bases and 7 bases respectively, with 13 bases between them. This chain's CDR3 is CSASDLGRNIQYF. CDR3 coding DNA: TGCAGTGCTAGTGACCTCGGAAGGAACATTCAGTACTTC.

This clonotype was seen a few times. The chain recombines TRBV9 with TRBJ2-5; no clear D gene. The germline V gene encodes CDR1 SGDLS and CDR2 YYNGEE. The V and J ends lost 4 bases and 4 bases respectively, with 11 bases between them. The CDR3 is made up of 13 amino acids. The CDR3 region is CASSLGWGETQYF. The DNA for the CDR3 is TGTGCCAGCAGCCTAGGTTGGGGAGAGACCCAGTACTTC.

This clonotype was detected a few times. The rearrangement links TRBV7-2 to TRBJ2-5; D could derive from TRBD1 or TRBD2 (5 bases each). Germline CDR1 SGHTA, CDR2 FQGNSA. V lost 3 bases to trimming and J lost 2 bases, with 13 bases between them. The CDR3 runs 15 residues. The CDR3 DNA reads as TGTGCCAGCAGCTTCAAACAGTGGGGGCAAGAGACCCAGTACTTC. Encoded protein: CASSFKQWGQETQYF.

The table lists this clonotype with a few counts. The chain combines TRBV30 with TRBJ2-7; D gene ambiguous. The CDR3 covers 13 residues. Trimming removed 0 bases from V and 5 bases from J, with 11 bases in between. Germline CDR1 and CDR2: GTSNPN and SVGIG (reference sequence). CDR3 loop: CAWSVNVGDEQYF. The CDR3 DNA is TGTGCCTGGAGTGTAAATGTCGGCGACGAGCAGTACTTC.

V usage is TRBV6-5 and J usage is TRBJ1-4, with 7 bases fitting TRBD1. V trimming: 6 bases; J trimming: 5 bases; junction bases outside the gene matches: 6. Germline V gene data show CDR1 as MNHEY and CDR2 as SVGAGI. CDR3 length: 14 residues. This CDR3 reads CASSLQGGNEKLFF. The CDR3 DNA follows: TGTGCCAGCAGCCTTCAGGGGGGGAATGAAAAACTGTTTTTT.

This clonotype has only a few counts. The genes are TRBV20-1 and TRBJ2-2; possibly TRBD1 for D (5 bases). V lost 4 bases to trimming and J lost 1 base, with 7 bases between them. The germline gives CDR1 DFQATT, CDR2 SNEGSKA (reference sequence). The CDR3 has 13 residues. The CDR3 nucleotides read TGCAGTGCTACCAGGGAGAACACCGGGGAGCTGTTTTTT. It yields the protein CSATRENTGELFF.

The V gene is TRBV12-3 or TRBV12-4, the J gene TRBJ2-7; TRBD1 aligns across 8 bases. CDR3 length: 14 amino acids. The trim removed 3 bases at V and 3 bases at J, leaving 4 bases unmatched. In DNA, the CDR3 is TGTGCCAGCAGTTTTCGGACAGGGCTCTACGAGCAGTACTTC. It is translated as CASSFRTGLYEQYF.

This clonotype was seen a handful of times. The genes are TRBV19 and TRBJ2-3; a weak D match, TRBD1 (6 bases). V lost 3 bases and J 4 bases, leaving 20 bases between the germline ends. Germline loops: CDR1 LNHDA, CDR2 SQIVND (reference sequence). CDR3 size: 17 residues. CDR3 sequence: CASSIPDRGPTADTQYF. In DNA form, the CDR3 reads TGTGCCAGTAGTATTCCGGACAGAGGACCCACGGCAGATACGCAGTATTTT.

The chain joins TRBV4-1 to TRBJ2-2, with TRBD2 as a possible D gene (7 bases). Germline V gene sequence: CDR1 MGHRA, CDR2 YSYEKL. V was trimmed by 4 bases and J by 9 bases, leaving 21 bases between them. The CDR3 covers 16 residues. CDR3 sequence: CASSPLGGGENWELFF. The CDR3 DNA reads TGCGCCAGCAGCCCCCTTGGAGGGGGGGAGAACTGGGAGCTGTTTTTT.

The rearrangement uses TRBV2 and TRBJ1-5, with D hard to call. The CDR3 sequence is 14 residues long. The germline V and J ends were trimmed by 0 bases and 2 bases, with 5 bases remaining between them. Germline V gene sequence: CDR1 SNHLY, CDR2 FYNNEI. The CDR3 bases are TGTGCCAGCAGTGAAGCTCCAGGCAATCAGCCCCAGCATTTT. The encoded protein is CASSEAPGNQPQHF.

The chain combines TRBV2 with TRBJ2-5, with D unresolved. The CDR3 loop spans 14 amino acids. CDR1 and CDR2 (germline): SNHLY, FYNNEI. The V end was cut by 6 bases, the J end by 4 bases, with 15 bases between. The DNA for the CDR3 is TGTGCCAGCAGGACTGATGGGCCCGCAGAGACCCAGTACTTC. It yields the protein CASRTDGPAETQYF.

This clonotype was counted a few times. The chain uses TRBV20-1 and TRBJ2-7; the match to TRBD1 covers 10 bases. Germline V lookup: CDR1 DFQATT, CDR2 SNEGSKA (reference sequence). J was trimmed by 7 bases and V by 5 bases; bases with no gene match: 8. This CDR3 is built from 13 residues. The CDR3 nucleotides are TGCAGTGCTCCTCGGACAGGGGGGGGGGAGCAGTACGTC. Amino acids: CSAPRTGGGEQYV.

This clonotype occurred a few times. The chain recombines TRBV20-1 with TRBJ2-5; TRBD2 matches 12 bases. The germline V gene has CDR1 DFQATT and CDR2 SNEGSKA (reference sequence). Trimming removed 5 bases from V and 2 bases from J; junction bases left unmatched: 3. This CDR3 is 14 amino acids long. CDR3 sequence (DNA): TGCAGTGCTGGGACTAGCGGGTATCAAGAGACCCAGTACTTC. Amino acid sequence: CSAGTSGYQETQYF.

This clonotype came up a few times. The chain couples TRBV10-3 to TRBJ2-7; either TRBD1 or TRBD2 may fit D (5 bases each). The V and J ends lost 11 bases and 1 base respectively, with 18 bases between them. The CDR3 loop spans 14 amino acids. Germline assignment: CDR1 ENHRY and CDR2 SYGVKD. The CDR3 region is CAANPGQASYEQYF. The CDR3 DNA reads TGTGCCGCCAACCCGGGGCAGGCTTCCTACGAGCAGTACTTC.

This clonotype was detected a few times. The chain employs TRBV18 and TRBJ2-5, with D unclear. This CDR3 is built from 18 residues. Trimming removed 3 bases at V and 1 base at J, with 21 bases between. Per the germline V gene, CDR1 is KGHSH and CDR2 is LQKENI. CDR3 loop: CASSPPDWDSISQETQYF. The CDR3 DNA reads TGTGCCAGCTCACCCCCCGACTGGGATTCAATAAGCCAAGAGACCCAGTACTTC.

The chain carries TRBV5-1 and TRBJ2-3; D uncertain. The germline gives CDR1 SGHRS, CDR2 YFSETQ. V lost 1 base, J lost 5 bases, and 8 bases lay in between. This CDR3 comprises 13 residues. In DNA form, the CDR3 reads TGCGCCAGCAGCTTGAAGGTCGAAGATACGCAGTATTTT. The encoded protein is CASSLKVEDTQYF.